A single sample is the source of the 18 T cell receptor beta chains below, sequenced in a study of shared clonotypes between healthy human individuals. The repertoire was sequenced with immunoSEQ multiplex PCR; TCRdb's copy has only in-frame clones and lacks some. The sample shows approximately 1,500,000 clones, roughly 98% of them seen only once. Sequencing used naive CD4+ T cells sorted from blood. Subset meaning: CD45RA+ positively selected. Every receptor here comes from a man under 40 in good health.

The V and J genes are TRBV18 and TRBJ2-6; no reliable D call. Germline V gives CDR1 KGHSH, CDR2 LQKENI. Trimming cost V 3 bases and J 0 bases, with 9 bases left between them. This CDR3 has 16 amino acids. CDR3 DNA sequence: TGTGCCAGCTCACCCCGCCTCAGCTCTGGGGCCAACGTCCTGACTTTC. This gives the protein CASSPRLSSGANVLTF.

The V call is TRBV28, the J call TRBJ2-7; D not resolved. Trimming pared 5 bases from V and 6 bases from J, leaving 11 bases between. CDR1 MDHEN and CDR2 SYDVKM come from the germline V gene. The CDR3 spans 12 residues. CDR3 loop: CASSGVRSEQYF. The CDR3 nucleotides are TGTGCCAGCAGTGGGGTGAGGTCCGAGCAGTACTTC.

Of note for this clone: At one boundary the junction diverges from the germline segment, which might be a read error. This chain joins TRBV11-2 and TRBJ2-7; TRBD2 matches 9 bases. This CDR3 has 15 residues. Germline-derived CDR1 and CDR2 are SGHAT and FQNNGV. In DNA, the CDR3 is TGTGCCAGCAGGTTAGCGGGGGCCGTCTCCTACGAGCAGTACTTC. It yields the protein CASRLAGAVSYEQYF.

The CDR3 loop reads CASSQWGTGGHEQYF. CDR3 nucleotides: TGTGCCAGCAGTCAGTGGGGGACAGGCGGACACGAGCAGTACTTC. The rearrangement uses TRBV28 and TRBJ2-7; 8 nucleotides agree with TRBD1. Looked up from germline, CDR1 is MDHEN and CDR2 is SYDVKM. Trimming cost V 5 bases and J 5 bases; bases outside gene matches: 11. CDR3 length: 15 residues.

The chain joins TRBV2 to TRBJ2-7; 8 bases fit TRBD1. With V trimmed by 5 bases and J by 5 bases, 11 bases remained unmatched. Germline V gene sequence: CDR1 SNHLY, CDR2 FYNNEI. This CDR3 contains 15 residues. CDR3: CASSQTGTGGNEQYF. The CDR3 coding sequence is TGTGCCAGCAGTCAGACTGGGACAGGTGGCAACGAGCAGTACTTC.

The V call is TRBV5-4, the J call TRBJ2-1; a possible D gene is TRBD2 (6 bases). This CDR3 comprises 16 residues. The germline gives CDR1 SGHNT, CDR2 YYREEE (reference sequence). Trimming took off 0 bases at V and 3 bases at J, with 13 bases between the two ends. CDR3 nucleotides: TGTGCCAGCAGCTTGGCGGGCGGGAAGCTCTACAATGAGCAGTTCTTC. Translated: CASSLAGGKLYNEQFF.

About this clone: A much larger clonotype is one base distant, so this may be a read error. The chain is built from TRBV18 and TRBJ2-5; the D is unclear. CDR1 KGHSH and CDR2 LQKENI come from the germline V gene. With 4 bases removed from V and 0 bases from J, the gap between germline ends came to 0 bases. This CDR3 has 11 residues. The CDR3 loop is CASSHQETQYF. Here the CDR3 DNA reads TGTGCCAGCTCACACCAAGAGACCCAGTACTTC. The whole variable domain, filled in from reference TRBV18 and TRBJ2-5, reads NAGVMQNPRHLVRRRGQEARLRCSPMKGHSHVYWYRQLPEEGLKFMVYLQKENIIDESGMPKERFSAEFPKEGPSILRIQQVVRGDSAAYFCASSHQETQYFGPGTRLLVL.

The J gene is TRBJ1-1, the V gene TRBV5-4; 8 positions agree with TRBD1. Germline V gene sequence: CDR1 SGHNT, CDR2 YYREEE (reference sequence). The CDR3 has 15 residues. V gave up 0 bases and J gave up 1 base; unmatched junction bases: 2. CDR3 DNA sequence: TGTGCCAGCAGCTTGGGGGGGACAGGGAACACTGAAGCTTTCTTT. Its protein is CASSLGGTGNTEAFF.

The CDR3 bases are TGTGCCAGTAGTATGGTAGCGGTCCAAGAGACCCAGTACTTC. Protein product: CASSMVAVQETQYF. The chain uses TRBV19 and TRBJ2-5, with TRBD2 as a possible D gene (6 bases). CDR1 and CDR2 from the germline V gene are LNHDA and SQIVND (reference sequence). V was pared by 3 bases and J by 1 base, with 9 bases between. The CDR3 contains 14 residues.

This clone was seen a single time. The V call is TRBV28, the J call TRBJ2-5; perhaps TRBD1 as D (5 bases). This CDR3 is built from 14 residues. The germline V and J ends were trimmed by 6 bases and 3 bases, with 14 bases remaining between them. Germline values: CDR1 MDHEN, CDR2 SYDVKM. This CDR3 is CASSHRDREETQYF. The DNA for the CDR3 is TGTGCCAGCAGCCATCGCGACAGAGAAGAGACCCAGTACTTC.

The chain employs TRBV5-1 and TRBJ2-2; 14 positions agree with TRBD2. V trimming: 7 bases; J trimming: 4 bases; junction bases outside the gene matches: 12. Germline V gene data show CDR1 as SGHRS and CDR2 as YFSETQ. This CDR3 is 18 amino acids long. CDR3 loop: CASEPGLAGVRATGELFF. The CDR3 region has the DNA TGCGCCAGCGAACCGGGACTAGCGGGAGTTCGAGCCACCGGGGAGCTGTTTTTT.

The rearrangement joins TRBV5-5 to TRBJ1-5; TRBD1 matches at 7 bases. The CDR3 has 19 residues. CDR1 and CDR2 from the germline V gene are SGHKS and YYEKEE (reference sequence). Trimming cost V 0 bases and J 4 bases; bases outside gene matches: 16. The CDR3 DNA is TGTGCCAGCAGCTTGGAGGTGGGGGACAGAAGATACACTAATCAGCCCCAGCATTTT. Encoded protein: CASSLEVGDRRYTNQPQHF.

The V and J genes are TRBV6-1 and TRBJ1-1, with no clear D. The length of the CDR3 is 12 residues. V lost 6 bases, J lost 6 bases, and 11 bases lay in between. CDR1 and CDR2 from the germline V gene are MNHNS and SASEGT. CDR3 nucleotides: TGTGCCAGCAGCGCATCCCTAGCTGAAGCTTTCTTT. Translation gives CASSASLAEAFF.

The V and J genes are TRBV27 and TRBJ2-7; a weak D match, TRBD2 (6 bases). The CDR3 spans 15 residues. Germline lookup yields CDR1 MNHEY and CDR2 SMNVEV (reference sequence). V was shortened by 6 bases and J by 3 bases, with 18 bases between the two germline ends. The CDR3 coding sequence is TGTGCCAGCAGATATATTAGCGGTACCGGCTACGAGCAGTACTTC. This encodes CASRYISGTGYEQYF.

The chain uses TRBV5-4 and TRBJ2-5, with D possibly TRBD1 on 6 matching bases. The germline V and J ends were trimmed by 3 bases and 2 bases, with 11 bases remaining between them. Germline-derived CDR1 and CDR2 are SGHNT and YYREEE (reference sequence). The CDR3 is 14 residues long. For the CDR3, the DNA is TGTGCCAGCAGCTCCCGGGACATTCAAGAGACCCAGTACTTC. As protein: CASSSRDIQETQYF.

For this clone: At the DNA level, this CDR3 is encoded by other sequences in the same sample as well. This chain joins TRBV7-2 and TRBJ2-7, with TRBD1 matching 7 bases. This CDR3 spans 14 amino acids. The ends lost 2 bases at V and 2 bases at J; junction bases unmatched: 3. In germline, CDR1 is SGHTA, CDR2 FQGNSA. CDR3 nucleotide sequence: TGTGCCAGCAGCTTAAGACAGGGTCCCTACGAGCAGTACTTC. It translates to CASSLRQGPYEQYF.

The gene calls are TRBV29-1 and TRBJ1-2, with D possibly TRBD1 on 5 matching bases. CDR1 and CDR2 from the germline V gene are SQVTM and ANQGSEA. The CDR3 is 16 residues long. The ends were cut back, 4 bases at V and 0 bases at J, with 18 bases in the middle. Written as DNA, the CDR3 is TGCAGCGTTGTGGAGGGACCAGCAGGAGCTAACTATGGCTACACCTTC. It translates to CSVVEGPAGANYGYTF.

The V and J genes are TRBV25-1 and TRBJ2-1; tentatively, D is TRBD1 (5 bases). V was shortened by 3 bases and J by 10 bases, with 10 bases between the two germline ends. CDR1 is MGHDK and CDR2 is SYGVNS in the germline V gene. This CDR3 comprises 12 residues. CDR3 residues: CASSDYRPEQFF. The CDR3 DNA reads TGTGCCAGCAGTGATTACAGGCCAGAGCAGTTCTTC.